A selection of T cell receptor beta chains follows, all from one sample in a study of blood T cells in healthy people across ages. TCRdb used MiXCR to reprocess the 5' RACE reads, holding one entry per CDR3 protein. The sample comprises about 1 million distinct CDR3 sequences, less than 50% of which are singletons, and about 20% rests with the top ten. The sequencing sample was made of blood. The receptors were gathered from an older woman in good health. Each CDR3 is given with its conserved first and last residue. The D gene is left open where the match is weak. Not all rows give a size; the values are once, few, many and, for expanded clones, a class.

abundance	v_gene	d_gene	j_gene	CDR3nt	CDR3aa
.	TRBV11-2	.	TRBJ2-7	TGTGCCAGCAGCTTAGCTCTGGGCGGATCCTACGAGCAGTACTTC	CASSLALGGSYEQYF
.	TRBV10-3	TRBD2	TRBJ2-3	TGTGCCATCAGCACGACTAGCGGGAGCCCAGATACGCAGTATTTT	CAISTTSGSPDTQYF
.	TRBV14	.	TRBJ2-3	TGTGCCAGCAGCCAAGACAGGGGCCCCACAGATACGCAGTATTTT	CASSQDRGPTDTQYF
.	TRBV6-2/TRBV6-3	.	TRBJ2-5	TGTGCCACCGGTTCGGAGGGCCGGGGTAGTGAGCAGTACTTC	CATGSEGRGSEQYF
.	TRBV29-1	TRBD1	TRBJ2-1	TGCAGCGTTGTTTTCAGGACAGGGGGCAATGAGCAGTTCTTC	CSVVFRTGGNEQFF
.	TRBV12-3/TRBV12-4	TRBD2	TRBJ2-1	TGTGCCAGCAGGGTGACTAGCGGGACAGACAATGAGCAGTTCTTC	CASRVTSGTDNEQFF
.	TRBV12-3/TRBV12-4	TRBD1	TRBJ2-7	TGTGCCAGCAGTCGTCGACAGGGGGCGAACGAGCAGTACTTC	CASSRRQGANEQYF
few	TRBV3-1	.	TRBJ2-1	TGTGCCAGCAGCTTCCGGGCCAGGGAGAATGAGCAGTTCTTC	CASSFRARENEQFF
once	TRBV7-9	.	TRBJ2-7	TGTGCCAGCAGCTCTTGCGAGCAGTACTTC	CASSSCEQYF
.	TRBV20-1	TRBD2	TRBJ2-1	TGCAGTGTCAGTGGACTAGCGGATGAGCAGTTCTTC	CSVSGLADEQFF
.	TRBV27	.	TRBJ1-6	TGTGCCAGCAGTCGCTTCAGAAATTCACCCCTCCACTTT	CASSRFRNSPLHF
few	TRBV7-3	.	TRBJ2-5	TGTGCCAGCAGCTTCCAGGGCGTTCAGGGAGAGACCCAGTACTTC	CASSFQGVQGETQYF
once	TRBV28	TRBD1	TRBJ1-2	TGTGCCAGCAGTTTAATGGGGACAGGGGGCGAGGATGGCTACACCTTC	CASSLMGTGGEDGYTF